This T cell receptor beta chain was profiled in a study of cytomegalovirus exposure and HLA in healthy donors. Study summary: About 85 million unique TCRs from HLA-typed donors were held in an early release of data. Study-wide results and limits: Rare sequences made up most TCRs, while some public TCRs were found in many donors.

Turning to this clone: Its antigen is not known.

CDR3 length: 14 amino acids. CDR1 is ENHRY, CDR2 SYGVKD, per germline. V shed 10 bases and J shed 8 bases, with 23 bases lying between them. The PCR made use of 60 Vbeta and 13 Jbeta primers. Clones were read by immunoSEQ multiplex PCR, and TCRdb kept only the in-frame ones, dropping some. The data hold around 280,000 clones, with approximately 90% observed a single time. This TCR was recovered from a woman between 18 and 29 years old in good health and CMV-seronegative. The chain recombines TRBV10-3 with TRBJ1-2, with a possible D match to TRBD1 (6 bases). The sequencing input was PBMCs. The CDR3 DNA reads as TGTGCCACCCTTCAAAGGGACACCCAGGGAGGCTACACCTTC. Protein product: CATLQRDTQGGYTF.